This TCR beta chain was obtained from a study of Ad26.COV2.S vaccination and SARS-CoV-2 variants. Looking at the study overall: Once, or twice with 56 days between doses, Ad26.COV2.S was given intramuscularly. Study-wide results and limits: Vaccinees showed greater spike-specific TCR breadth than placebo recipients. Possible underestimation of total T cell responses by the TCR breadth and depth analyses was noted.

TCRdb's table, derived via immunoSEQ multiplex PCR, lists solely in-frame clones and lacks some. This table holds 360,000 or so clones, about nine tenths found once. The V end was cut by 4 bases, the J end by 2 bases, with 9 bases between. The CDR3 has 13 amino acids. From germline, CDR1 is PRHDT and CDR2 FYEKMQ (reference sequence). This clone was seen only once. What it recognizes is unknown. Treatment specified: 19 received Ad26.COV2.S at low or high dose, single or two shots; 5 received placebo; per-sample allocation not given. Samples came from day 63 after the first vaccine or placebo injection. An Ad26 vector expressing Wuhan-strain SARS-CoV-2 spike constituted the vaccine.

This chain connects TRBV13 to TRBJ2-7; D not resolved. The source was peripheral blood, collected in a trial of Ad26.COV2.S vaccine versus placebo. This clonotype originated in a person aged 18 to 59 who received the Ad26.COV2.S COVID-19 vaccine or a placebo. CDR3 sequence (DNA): TGTGCCAGCAGCTCCCACAACCCCTACGAGCAGTACTTC. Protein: CASSSHNPYEQYF.